This T cell receptor (beta chain) emerged from a study of graft-versus-host responses after intestinal transplantation. Only in-frame clones appear in the TCRdb table, and some are missing; sequencing was by immunoSEQ multiplex PCR. Of 15,000 or so clones in the sample, 30% to 40% were seen once. This clone was observed a few times. The CDR3 sequence is 11 residues long. Germline assignment: CDR1 SEHNR and CDR2 FQNEAQ (reference sequence). The culture paired roughly 200,000 irradiated violet-dye-labeled stimulators with roughly 200,000 CFSE-labeled responders. Source: alloreactive CD8+ T cells from a mixed lymphocyte reaction culture, taken before intestinal transplant. As to subset: CFSE-low proliferating T cells sorted from roughly 6-day pre-transplant mixed lymphocyte reaction (GvH or HvG direction). The chain has TRBV7-9 and TRBJ2-5, with D unclear. The J call may be incorrect, as the DNA end agrees better with TRBJ2-7. The origin of this receptor is a human patient who received an intestinal transplant. The CDR3 is CASSLDYEQYF. The CDR3 DNA is TGTGCCAGCAGCTTAGACTACGAGCAGTACTTC.